A single T cell receptor (beta chain) is shown here with its context. Germline-derived CDR1 and CDR2 are SGHRS and YFSETQ. The length of the CDR3 is 15 residues. V was clipped by 2 bases and J by 2 bases, with 11 bases between them. This specimen belongs to a study of blood T cell repertoires in COVID-19. Study-wide background: From the United States, Italy and Spain came samples of acute and convalescent COVID-19. PBMCs, B-cell-depleted T cells, or T cells were the source of the cDNA or gDNA that made up the material.

Sequenced by immunoSEQ multiplex PCR; TCRdb stores in-frame clones only, minus some. The sample comprises about 51,000 clones, 75% to 90% of which are singletons, and 1% to 1.5% rests with the top ten. The receptor was isolated from a man aged 55 to 69 with acute or convalescent COVID-19. The genes are TRBV5-1 and TRBJ2-1, with D maybe TRBD2 (6 bases). Sequenced input: peripheral blood. The CDR3 coding sequence is TGCGCCAGCAGCTTAAGGGCGGGAACCTACAATGAGCAGTTCTTC. Protein: CASSLRAGTYNEQFF.